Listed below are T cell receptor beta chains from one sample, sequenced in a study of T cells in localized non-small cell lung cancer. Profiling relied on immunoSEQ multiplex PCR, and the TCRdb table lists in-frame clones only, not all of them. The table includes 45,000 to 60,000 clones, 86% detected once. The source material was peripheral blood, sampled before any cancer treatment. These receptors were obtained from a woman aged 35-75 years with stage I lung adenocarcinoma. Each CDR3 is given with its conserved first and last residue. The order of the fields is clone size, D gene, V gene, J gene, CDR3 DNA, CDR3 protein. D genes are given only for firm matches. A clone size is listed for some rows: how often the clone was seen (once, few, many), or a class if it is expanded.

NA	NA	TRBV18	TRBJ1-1	TGTGCCAGCTCGATGGGGCTGGGGGCAAGAACTGAAGCTTTCTTT	CASSMGLGARTEAFF
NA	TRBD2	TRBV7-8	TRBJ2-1	TGTGCCAGCAGCTCAAGGGGACTAGCGACCAATGAGCAGTTCTTC	CASSSRGLATNEQFF
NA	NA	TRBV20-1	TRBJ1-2	TGCAGTGCTAGAGCAGGTCATGGCTACACCTTC	CSARAGHGYTF
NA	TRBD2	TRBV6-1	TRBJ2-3	TGTGCCAGCAGTGGGGTAGCGGGGGGTGCAGATACGCAGTATTTT	CASSGVAGGADTQYF
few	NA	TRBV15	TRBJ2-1	TGTGCCACCAGCAGAGATCTGGGGTCGGGCGAGCAGTTCTTC	CATSRDLGSGEQFF
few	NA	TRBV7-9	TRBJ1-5	TGTGCCAGCAGCTTAGGGCAGGGGAATCAGCCCCAGCATTTT	CASSLGQGNQPQHF
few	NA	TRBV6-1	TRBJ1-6	TGTGCCAGCAGTGAAAGTTCGGGGGCGGGTAATTCACCCCTCCACTTT	CASSESSGAGNSPLHF
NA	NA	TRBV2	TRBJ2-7	TGTGCCAGCAGTGAAGGAGGGTACAGTTCCTACGAGCAGTACTTC	CASSEGGYSSYEQYF
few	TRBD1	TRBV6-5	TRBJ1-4	TGTGCCAGCAGGGGACAGGGGGCTTTGGAAAAACTGTTTTTT	CASRGQGALEKLFF
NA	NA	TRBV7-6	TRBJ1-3	TGTGCCAGCAGCTGGCGAGGGGTCGCCCACTCTGGAAACACCATATATTTT	CASSWRGVAHSGNTIYF
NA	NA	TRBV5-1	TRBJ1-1	TGCGCCAGCAGCTTTTCTAAGGGCCGGAACACTGAAGCTTTCTTT	CASSFSKGRNTEAFF
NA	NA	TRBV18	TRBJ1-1	TGTGCCAGCTCCCTCCAGAACACTGAAGCTTTCTTT	CASSLQNTEAFF
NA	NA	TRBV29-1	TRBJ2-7	TGCAGCGTCGAAACTAGAGACAGGAAGAGCTCCTACGAGCAGTACTTC	CSVETRDRKSSYEQYF
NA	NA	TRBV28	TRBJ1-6	TGTGCCAGCGGACAATTGGACTCACCCCTCCACTTT	CASGQLDSPLHF
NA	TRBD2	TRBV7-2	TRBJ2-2	TGTGCCAGCAGCGTTAGCGGGGGGGCGGGCACCGGGGAGCTGTTTTTT	CASSVSGGAGTGELFF
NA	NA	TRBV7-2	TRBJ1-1	TGTGCCAGCAGCTTAGGGGCAGGGACGAACACTGAAGCTTTCTTT	CASSLGAGTNTEAFF
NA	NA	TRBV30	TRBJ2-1	TGTGCCTGGAGTTCCACAGGGAATCACAATGAGCAGTTCTTC	CAWSSTGNHNEQFF
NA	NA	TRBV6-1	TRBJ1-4	TGTGCCAGCAGCAGTATCATGCATGAAAAACTGTTTTTT	CASSSIMHEKLFF
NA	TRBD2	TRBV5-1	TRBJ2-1	TGCGCCAGCAGCTTTTGGGCCCCCGGGACTAGCGGGGGCCAGCGTGGTGAGCAGTTCTTC	CASSFWAPGTSGGQRGEQFF
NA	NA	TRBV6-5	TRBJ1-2	TGTGCCAGCAGTTCCCTTAGTGCTCGCTATGGCTACACCTTC	CASSSLSARYGYTF
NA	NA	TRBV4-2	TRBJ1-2	TGTGCCAGCAGCCAAGCGGCGGCGGGGGAATATGGCTACACCTTC	CASSQAAAGEYGYTF
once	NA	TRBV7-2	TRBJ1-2	TGTGCCAGCAGCTTATGGTACAGTAACTATGGCTACACCTTC	CASSLWYSNYGYTF
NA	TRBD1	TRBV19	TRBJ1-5	TGTGCCAGCCTAGACAGGGTTGGACAGCCCCAGCATTTT	CASLDRVGQPQHF
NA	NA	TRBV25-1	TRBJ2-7	TGTGCCAGCAGTGTAGGGGGGGGCCAGGGAATTTTCTACGAGCAGTACTTC	CASSVGGGQGIFYEQYF
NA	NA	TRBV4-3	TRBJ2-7	TGCGCCAGCAGCCAAGAGAGCGGGTACTACGAGCAGTACTTC	CASSQESGYYEQYF
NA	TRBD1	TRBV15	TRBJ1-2	TGTGCCACCAGCGAAGGGGCCACAGGGGCCTATGGCTACACCTTC	CATSEGATGAYGYTF
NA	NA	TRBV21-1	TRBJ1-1	TGTGCCAGCAGCAAGTCGTGGTGGTGGACAGGGCGCACTGAAGCTTTCTTT	CASSKSWWWTGRTEAFF
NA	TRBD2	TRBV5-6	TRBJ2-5	TGTGCCAGCACCGACCTAGCGGACTTACAAGAGACCCAGTACTTC	CASTDLADLQETQYF
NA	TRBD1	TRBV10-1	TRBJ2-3	TGCGCCAGCAGTGAAGGACAGGGGGTGATAGATACGCAGTATTTT	CASSEGQGVIDTQYF
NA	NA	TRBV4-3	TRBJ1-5	TGCGCCAGCAGCCACCGTCGGGGGGACAATCAGCCCCAGCATTTT	CASSHRRGDNQPQHF
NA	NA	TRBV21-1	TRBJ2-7	TGTGCCAGCACAGACCTGGTCGGGGGGCAGATGCAGTACTTC	CASTDLVGGQMQYF
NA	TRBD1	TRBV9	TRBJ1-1	TGTGCCAGCAGCGAAACAGGGGTAATCACTGAAGCTTTCTTT	CASSETGVITEAFF
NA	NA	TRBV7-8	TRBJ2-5	TGTGCCAGCAGCTCGGGCGAGACCCAGTACTTC	CASSSGETQYF
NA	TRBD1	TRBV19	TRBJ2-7	TGTGCCAGTAGTGTTAGGGACAGCTCCTACGAGCAGTACTTC	CASSVRDSSYEQYF
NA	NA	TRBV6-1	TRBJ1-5	TGTGCCAGCAGTGAAGCCGCGCAGGTCCTAGGAGAAACCCAGCATTTT	CASSEAAQVLGETQHF
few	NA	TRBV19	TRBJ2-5	TGTGCCAGTAATAATAAGGGTTATTGGGAGACCCAGTACTTC	CASNNKGYWETQYF
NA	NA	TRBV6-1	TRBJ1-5	TGTGCCAGCAGTGAAAGCCAGACAAATCTTGGCTTT	CASSESQTNLGF
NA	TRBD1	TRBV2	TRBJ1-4	TGTGCCAGCAGTTTTTCCGGGACAGCAGCAACTAATGAAAAACTGTTTTTT	CASSFSGTAATNEKLFF
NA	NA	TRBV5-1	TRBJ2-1	TGCGCCAGCAGCTTGGATAGCCCCAATGAGCAGTTCTTC	CASSLDSPNEQFF
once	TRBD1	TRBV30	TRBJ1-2	TGTGCCTGGAGGACAGGGGGGAACTATGGCTACACCTTC	CAWRTGGNYGYTF
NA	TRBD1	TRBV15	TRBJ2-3	TGTGCCACTCAATGGACAGGGCGAACAGATACGCAGTATTTT	CATQWTGRTDTQYF
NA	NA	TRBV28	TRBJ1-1	TGTGCCAGCACCTTAGAAGTGCCGAACACTGAAGCTTTCTTT	CASTLEVPNTEAFF
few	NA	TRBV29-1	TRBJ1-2	TGCAGCGTTGAAGACAGGATGGGCTATGGCTACACCTTC	CSVEDRMGYGYTF
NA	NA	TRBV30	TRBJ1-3	TGTGCCTGGATGAGGGGTATCTCTGGAAACACCATATATTTT	CAWMRGISGNTIYF
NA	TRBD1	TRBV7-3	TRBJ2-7	TGTGCCAGCAGCGAGGGACAGCCATGGGAGCAGTACTTC	CASSEGQPWEQYF
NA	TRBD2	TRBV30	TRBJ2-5	TGTGCCTGGGCGGGGGGTTCTAAAGAGACCCAGTACTTC	CAWAGGSKETQYF